This TCR beta chain was retrieved from a study of T cells in Graves' hyperthyroidism and ophthalmopathy. This clonotype has a count of ten or more. Its antigen is not identified. Researchers amplified the TCR beta CDR3 regions from RNA transcripts. TCR CDR3 underwent first-round RT-PCR with the HTBI primer set. One entry per CDR3 protein, called by TCRdb with MiXCR from the multiplex PCR reads. In the table there are some 650,000 distinct CDR3 sequences, roughly 15% of which are singletons. Notes on the study in general: Blood shared most expanded thyroid clonotypes above 0.001.

The CDR3 spans 14 residues. The germline CDR1 and CDR2 sequences are SGHAT and FQNNGV. V was cut by 5 bases and J by 5 bases, with 15 bases left in between. A patient was excluded if there was uncontrolled infection, other autoimmune disease, pregnancy or lactation. Specimen: blood. This rearrangement joins TRBV11-2 to TRBJ1-1; D perhaps matches TRBD1 (5 bases). The receptor was derived from a woman aged 40 to 49 with Graves' ophthalmopathy. The CDR3 DNA follows: TGTGCCAGCAGCCGAGGGGCAGGATTGACTGAAGCTTTCTTT. This gives the protein CASSRGAGLTEAFF.